The TCR beta chain under discussion was sequenced for a study of blood T cell repertoires in COVID-19. Study at large: Sites in the United States, Italy and Spain provided acute and convalescent COVID-19 samples.

Membership in each cohort depended on participant-reported clinical history. Some clones are missing from TCRdb's copy, which holds only in-frame ones; the method was immunoSEQ multiplex PCR. The table has a few hundred thousand clones, over 75% seen once. Germline V gives CDR1 SGDLS, CDR2 YYNGEE. The CDR3 contains 15 residues. Trimming took off 0 bases at V and 8 bases at J, with 17 bases between the two ends. This receptor was taken from a man aged 25 to 40 with acute COVID-19. The chain is built from TRBV9 and TRBJ1-2; TRBD1 is a possible D gene (5 bases). The sample consisted of PBMCs or T cells enriched from blood (not recorded which). Written as DNA, the CDR3 is TGTGCCAGCAGCGTAGGGGTGGGGCAGGGTAAGGGCTACACCTTC. It yields the protein CASSVGVGQGKGYTF.